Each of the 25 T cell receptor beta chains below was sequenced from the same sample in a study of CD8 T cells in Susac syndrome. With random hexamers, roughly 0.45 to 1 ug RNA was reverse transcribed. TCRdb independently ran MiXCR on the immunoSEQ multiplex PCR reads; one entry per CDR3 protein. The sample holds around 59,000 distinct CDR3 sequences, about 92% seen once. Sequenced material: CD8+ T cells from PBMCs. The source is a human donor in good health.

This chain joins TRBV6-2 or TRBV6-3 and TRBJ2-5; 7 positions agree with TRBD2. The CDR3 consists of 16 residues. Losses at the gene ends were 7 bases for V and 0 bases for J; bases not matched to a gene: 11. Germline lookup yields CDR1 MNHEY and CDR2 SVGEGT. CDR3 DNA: TGTGCCAGCACCCGGGGCGGGGAGGGCGACCAAGAGACCCAGTACTTC. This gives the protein CASTRGGEGDQETQYF.

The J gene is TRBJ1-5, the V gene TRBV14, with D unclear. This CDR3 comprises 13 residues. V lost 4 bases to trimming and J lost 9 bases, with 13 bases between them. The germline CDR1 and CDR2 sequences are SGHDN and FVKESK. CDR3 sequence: CASSLLFSGPQHF. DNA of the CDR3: TGTGCCAGCAGCCTCCTATTCTCGGGGCCCCAGCATTTT.

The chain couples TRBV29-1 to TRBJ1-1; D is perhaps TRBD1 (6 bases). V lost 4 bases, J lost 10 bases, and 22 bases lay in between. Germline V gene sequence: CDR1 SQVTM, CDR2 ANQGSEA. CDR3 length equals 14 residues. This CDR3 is CSVVNLARDNTAFF. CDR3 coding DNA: TGCAGCGTTGTCAATCTTGCCCGGGACAACACAGCTTTCTTT.

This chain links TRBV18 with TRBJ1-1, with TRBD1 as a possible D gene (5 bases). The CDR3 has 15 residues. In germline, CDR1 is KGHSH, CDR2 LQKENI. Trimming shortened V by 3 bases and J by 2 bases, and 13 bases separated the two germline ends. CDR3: CASSPRDGRNTEAFF. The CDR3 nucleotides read TGTGCCAGCTCACCCCGGGACGGCAGAAACACTGAAGCTTTCTTT.

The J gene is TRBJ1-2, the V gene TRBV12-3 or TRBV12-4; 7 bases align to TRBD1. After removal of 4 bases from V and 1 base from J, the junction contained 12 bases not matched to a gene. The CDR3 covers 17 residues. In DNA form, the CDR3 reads TGTGCCAGCAGTTCGCGCCGGGACAGCCACGATAACTATGGCTACACCTTC. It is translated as CASSSRRDSHDNYGYTF.

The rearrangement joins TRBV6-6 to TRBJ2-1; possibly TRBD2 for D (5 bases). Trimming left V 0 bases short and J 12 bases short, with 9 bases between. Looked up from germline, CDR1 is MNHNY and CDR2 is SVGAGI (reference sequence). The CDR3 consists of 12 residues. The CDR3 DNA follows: TGTGCCAGCAGTTACTCGACGGGGTGGCAGTTCTTC. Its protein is CASSYSTGWQFF.

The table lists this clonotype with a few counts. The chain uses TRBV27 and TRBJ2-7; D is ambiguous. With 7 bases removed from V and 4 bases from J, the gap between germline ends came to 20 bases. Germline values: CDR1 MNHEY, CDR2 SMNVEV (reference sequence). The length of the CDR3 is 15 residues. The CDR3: CASTAAGRARYEQYF. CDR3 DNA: TGTGCCAGCACCGCGGCAGGTCGGGCAAGATACGAGCAGTACTTC.

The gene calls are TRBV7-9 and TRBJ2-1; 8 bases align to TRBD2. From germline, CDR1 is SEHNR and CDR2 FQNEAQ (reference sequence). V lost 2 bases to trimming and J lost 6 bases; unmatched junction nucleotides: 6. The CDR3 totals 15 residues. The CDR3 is CASSLLAGVSNEQFF. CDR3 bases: TGTGCCAGCAGCTTACTAGCGGGCGTATCCAATGAGCAGTTCTTC.

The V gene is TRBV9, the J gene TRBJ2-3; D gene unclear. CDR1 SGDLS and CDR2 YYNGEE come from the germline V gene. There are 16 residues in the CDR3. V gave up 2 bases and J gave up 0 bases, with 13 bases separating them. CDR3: CASSVFSASSTDTQYF. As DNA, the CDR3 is TGTGCCAGCAGCGTCTTCAGCGCTTCTAGCACAGATACGCAGTATTTT.

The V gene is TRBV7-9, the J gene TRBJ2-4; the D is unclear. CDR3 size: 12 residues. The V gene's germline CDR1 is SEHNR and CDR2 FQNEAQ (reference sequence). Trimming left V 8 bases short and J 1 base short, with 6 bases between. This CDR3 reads CASLGAKNIQYF. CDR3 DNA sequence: TGTGCCAGCCTGGGGGCCAAAAACATTCAGTACTTC.

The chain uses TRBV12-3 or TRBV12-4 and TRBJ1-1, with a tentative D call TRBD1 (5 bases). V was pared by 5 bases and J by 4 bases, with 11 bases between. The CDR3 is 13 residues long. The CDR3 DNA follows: TGTGCCAGCAGTCCCGGGGGGGGCACTGAAGCTTTCTTT. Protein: CASSPGGGTEAFF.

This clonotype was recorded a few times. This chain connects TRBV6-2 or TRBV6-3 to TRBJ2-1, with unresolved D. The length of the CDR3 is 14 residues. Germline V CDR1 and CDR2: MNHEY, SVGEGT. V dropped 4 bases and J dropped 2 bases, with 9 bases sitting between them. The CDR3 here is CASSSTGPYNEQFF. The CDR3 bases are TGTGCCAGCAGTTCTACCGGGCCCTACAATGAGCAGTTCTTC.

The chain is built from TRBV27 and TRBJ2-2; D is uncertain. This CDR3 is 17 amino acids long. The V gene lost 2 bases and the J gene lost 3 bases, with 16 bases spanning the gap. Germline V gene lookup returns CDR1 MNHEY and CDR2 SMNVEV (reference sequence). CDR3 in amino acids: CASSLLVPDGHTGELFF. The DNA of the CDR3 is TGTGCCAGCAGTTTACTGGTTCCGGACGGTCACACCGGGGAGCTGTTTTTT.

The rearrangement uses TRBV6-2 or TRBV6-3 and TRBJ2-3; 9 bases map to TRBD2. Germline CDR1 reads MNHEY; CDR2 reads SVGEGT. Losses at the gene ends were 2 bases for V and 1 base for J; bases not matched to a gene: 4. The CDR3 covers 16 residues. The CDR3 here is CASSYPSSGGTDTQYF. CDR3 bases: TGTGCCAGCAGTTACCCATCTAGCGGGGGCACAGATACGCAGTATTTT.

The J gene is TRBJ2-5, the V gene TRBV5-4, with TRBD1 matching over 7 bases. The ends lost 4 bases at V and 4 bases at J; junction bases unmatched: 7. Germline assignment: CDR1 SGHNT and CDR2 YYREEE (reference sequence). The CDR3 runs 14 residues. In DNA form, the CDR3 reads TGTGCCAGCAGCCGATTGGGACAGAGAGAGACCCAGTACTTC. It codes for CASSRLGQRETQYF.

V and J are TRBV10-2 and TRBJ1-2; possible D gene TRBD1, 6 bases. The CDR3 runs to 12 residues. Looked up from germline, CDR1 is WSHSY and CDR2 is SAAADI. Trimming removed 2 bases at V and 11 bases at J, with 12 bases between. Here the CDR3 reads CASSENGGTYTF. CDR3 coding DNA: TGCGCCAGCAGTGAGAACGGTGGGACATACACCTTC.

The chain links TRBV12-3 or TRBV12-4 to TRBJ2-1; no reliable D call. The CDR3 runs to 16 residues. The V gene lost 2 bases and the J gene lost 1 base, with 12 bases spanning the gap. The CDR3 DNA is TGTGCCAGCAGTTTACTTTCTGGAAAATCCTACAATGAGCAGTTCTTC. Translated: CASSLLSGKSYNEQFF.

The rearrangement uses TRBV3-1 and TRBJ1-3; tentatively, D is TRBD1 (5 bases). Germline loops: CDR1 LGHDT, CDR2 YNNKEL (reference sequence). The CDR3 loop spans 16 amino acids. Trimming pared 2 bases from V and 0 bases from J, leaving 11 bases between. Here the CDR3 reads CASSQSRGFSGNTIYF. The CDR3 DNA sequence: TGTGCCAGCAGCCAAAGTAGGGGATTCTCTGGAAACACCATATATTTT.

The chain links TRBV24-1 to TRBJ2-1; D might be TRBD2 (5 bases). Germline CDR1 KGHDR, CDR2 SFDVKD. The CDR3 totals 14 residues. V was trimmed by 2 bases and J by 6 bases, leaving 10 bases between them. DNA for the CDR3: TGTGCCACCAGTGATTCCCTAGCTCCCAATGAGCAGTTCTTC. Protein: CATSDSLAPNEQFF.

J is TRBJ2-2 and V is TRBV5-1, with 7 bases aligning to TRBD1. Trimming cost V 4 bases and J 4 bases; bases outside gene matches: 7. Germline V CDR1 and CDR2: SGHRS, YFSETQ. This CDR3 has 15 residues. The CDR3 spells CASSPRDSLTGELFF. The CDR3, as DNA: TGCGCCAGCAGCCCAAGGGACAGCCTCACCGGGGAGCTGTTTTTT.

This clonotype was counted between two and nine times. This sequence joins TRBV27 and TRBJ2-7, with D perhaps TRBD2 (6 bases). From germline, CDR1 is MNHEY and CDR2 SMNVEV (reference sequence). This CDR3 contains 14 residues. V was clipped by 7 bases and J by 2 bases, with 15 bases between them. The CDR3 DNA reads TGTGCCAGCACCCAACTAGCTCCGACCTACGAGCAGTACTTC. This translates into CASTQLAPTYEQYF.

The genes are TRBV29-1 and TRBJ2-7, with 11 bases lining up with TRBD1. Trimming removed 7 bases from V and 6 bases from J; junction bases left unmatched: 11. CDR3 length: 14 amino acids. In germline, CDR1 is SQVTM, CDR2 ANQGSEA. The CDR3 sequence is CSAQGQGALLEQYF. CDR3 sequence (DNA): TGCAGCGCACAAGGACAGGGGGCTCTCCTCGAGCAGTACTTC.

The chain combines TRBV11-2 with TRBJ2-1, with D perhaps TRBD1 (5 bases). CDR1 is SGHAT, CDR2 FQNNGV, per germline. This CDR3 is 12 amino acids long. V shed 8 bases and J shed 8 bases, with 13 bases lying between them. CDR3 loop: CASQSGSYEQFF. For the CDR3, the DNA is TGTGCCAGCCAATCAGGGTCCTATGAGCAGTTCTTC.

CDR3 sequence reads: CSVEKGDTEAFF. For the CDR3, the DNA is TGCAGCGTCGAGAAGGGGGACACTGAAGCTTTCTTT. V is TRBV29-1 and J is TRBJ1-1; a possible D gene is TRBD1 (6 bases). Germline CDR1 reads SQVTM; CDR2 reads ANQGSEA. The CDR3 has 12 amino acids. V was pared by 6 bases and J by 3 bases, with 11 bases between.

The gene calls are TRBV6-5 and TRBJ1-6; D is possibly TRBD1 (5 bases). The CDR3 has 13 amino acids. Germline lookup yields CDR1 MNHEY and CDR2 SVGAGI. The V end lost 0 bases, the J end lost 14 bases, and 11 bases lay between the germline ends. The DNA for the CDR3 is TGTGCCAGCAGTTACTCGTCTACAGGCGCCCTCCACTTT. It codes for CASSYSSTGALHF.